A single sample gave rise to the 17 T cell receptor beta chains below, sequenced in a study of graft-versus-host responses after intestinal transplantation. The method was immunoSEQ multiplex PCR; TCRdb's version includes in-frame clones alone and lacks a portion of them. In the table there are about 94,000 clones, roughly 91% of which are singletons. The antigens of these receptors remain unknown. The starting material was unstimulated CD8+ T cells sorted from spleen or lymph node cells, obtained before intestinal transplant. These receptors all stem from a human donor who received an intestinal transplant.

The chain recombines TRBV13 with TRBJ2-1; 7 nucleotides line up with TRBD1. Germline CDR1 and CDR2: PRHDT and FYEKMQ (reference sequence). With V trimmed by 0 bases and J by 1 base, 9 bases remained unmatched. This CDR3 spans 18 amino acids. CDR3 coding DNA: TGTGCCAGCAGCTTAGGCACAGGGGCCCTTGGGTCCTACAATGAGCAGTTCTTC. As protein: CASSLGTGALGSYNEQFF.

This clone was recorded once. This rearrangement joins TRBV2 to TRBJ1-5; tentative D call: TRBD1 (6 bases). The CDR3 has 18 amino acids. V dropped 5 bases and J dropped 0 bases, with 20 bases sitting between them. The germline V gene has CDR1 SNHLY and CDR2 FYNNEI. CDR3 nucleotides: TGTGCCAGCAGTCCCAAGAGGACAGCCGTCTATAGCAATCAGCCCCAGCATTTT. Translating gives CASSPKRTAVYSNQPQHF.

The chain combines TRBV9 with TRBJ2-1; 9 bases align to TRBD2. The CDR3 has 15 amino acids. V shed 3 bases, J shed 8 bases, and the junction held 9 bases outside the gene matches. Germline CDR1 and CDR2: SGDLS and YYNGEE. CDR3 protein: CASSGSGRVVDEQFF. DNA of the CDR3: TGTGCCAGCAGCGGTAGCGGGAGAGTGGTGGATGAGCAGTTCTTC.

The chain joins TRBV19 to TRBJ2-1; the D is unclear. The CDR3 extends over 14 amino acids. Germline V gene lookup returns CDR1 LNHDA and CDR2 SQIVND (reference sequence). V lost 1 base and J 4 bases, leaving 8 bases between the germline ends. The CDR3, as DNA: TGTGCCAGTAGTATAGTATCCCTTTACAATGAGCAGTTCTTC. Amino acids: CASSIVSLYNEQFF. The variable domain in full, completed from reference TRBV19 and TRBJ2-1, reads DGGITQSPKYLFRKEGQNVTLSCEQNLNHDAMYWYRQDPGQGLRLIYYSQIVNDFQKGDIAEGYSVSREKKESFPLTVTSAQKNPTAFYLCASSIVSLYNEQFFGPGTRLTVL.

In its sample, this clone was seen once. The gene calls are TRBV13 and TRBJ2-7; D might be TRBD2 (7 bases). The CDR3 loop spans 17 amino acids. Trimming took 1 base from V and 2 from J, leaving 18 bases between them. Germline CDR1 is PRHDT and CDR2 is FYEKMQ (reference sequence). The CDR3 region has the DNA TGTGCCAGCAGCTTAGCCCGGGGGGCACAGGGAACCTACGAGCAGTACTTC. The encoded protein is CASSLARGAQGTYEQYF.

This clone was counted a single time. This sequence joins TRBV4-2 and TRBJ2-3; D perhaps matches TRBD2 (6 bases). The CDR3 is made up of 15 amino acids. V was pared by 3 bases and J by 5 bases, with 15 bases between. Germline V gene lookup returns CDR1 LGHNA and CDR2 YNFKEQ. CDR3 DNA: TGTGCCAGCAGCCATAACACCGGGGGTGGAGATACGCAGTATTTT. It translates to CASSHNTGGGDTQYF.

This clone was seen more than once but under ten times. The chain uses TRBV5-1 and TRBJ2-7; D is unclear. The CDR3 extends over 14 amino acids. Germline V lookup: CDR1 SGHRS, CDR2 YFSETQ. V was clipped by 3 bases and J by 0 bases, with 10 bases between them. In DNA form, the CDR3 reads TGCGCCAGCAGCTCCTGGGCCAGCTCCTACGAGCAGTACTTC. Translated, it gives CASSSWASSYEQYF.

The rearrangement joins TRBV7-2 to TRBJ1-1, with 7 bases lining up with TRBD1. Losses at the gene ends were 3 bases for V and 10 bases for J; bases not matched to a gene: 5. Germline CDR1 reads SGHTA; CDR2 reads FQGNSA. CDR3 length: 12 residues. This CDR3 is CASSFETGRAFF. DNA of the CDR3: TGTGCCAGCAGCTTTGAGACAGGGCGAGCTTTCTTT.

The chain is built from TRBV19 and TRBJ1-1; D uncertain. This CDR3 has 14 residues. V was pared by 8 bases and J by 1 base, with 14 bases between. Germline V lookup: CDR1 LNHDA, CDR2 SQIVND (reference sequence). The DNA of the CDR3 is TGTGCCAGTCACAAGCCATCGGGGAACACTGAAGCTTTCTTT. Translation: CASHKPSGNTEAFF.

The CDR3 coding sequence is TGTGCCAGTAGCGTAACAGGGGGCCAAGAGACCCAGTACTTC. This translates into CASSVTGGQETQYF. The V gene is TRBV19, the J gene TRBJ2-5, with 8 nucleotides matching TRBD1. With 6 bases clipped from V and 1 base from J, the junction kept 4 bases outside the gene matches. The CDR3 consists of 14 residues. Germline V gene sequence: CDR1 LNHDA, CDR2 SQIVND (reference sequence).

The gene calls are TRBV27 and TRBJ1-5; tentatively, D is TRBD1 (5 bases). The germline CDR1 and CDR2 sequences are MNHEY and SMNVEV (reference sequence). V was trimmed by 6 bases and J by 3 bases, leaving 15 bases between them. The CDR3 sequence is 15 residues long. Here the CDR3 DNA reads TGTGCCAGCAGCCTACTCGGAGGGGACAATCAGCCCCAGCATTTT. Amino acids: CASSLLGGDNQPQHF.

The chain links TRBV4-1 to TRBJ2-3, with TRBD1 identical over 9 bases. Germline CDR1 reads MGHRA; CDR2 reads YSYEKL. The CDR3 has 14 residues. With 3 bases clipped from V and 6 bases from J, the junction kept 4 bases outside the gene matches. The CDR3 coding sequence is TGCGCCAGCAGCCAGGGACAGGGAGGGGATACGCAGTATTTT. Translated, it gives CASSQGQGGDTQYF.

This chain links TRBV7-9 with TRBJ1-2; 9 bases are shared with TRBD1. V lost 4 bases and J lost 3; bases outside the gene matches: 9. The CDR3 loop spans 16 amino acids. Germline values: CDR1 SEHNR, CDR2 FQNEAQ (reference sequence). Here the CDR3 DNA reads TGTGCCAGCAGCTCCGGCGACCGGACAGGGGACTATGGCTACACCTTC. It translates to CASSSGDRTGDYGYTF.

The genes are TRBV27 and TRBJ2-7; the match to TRBD1 covers 9 bases. This CDR3 contains 15 residues. The J segment lost 1 base and the V segment lost 3 bases, leaving 4 bases of the junction unmatched. Germline-derived CDR1 and CDR2 are MNHEY and SMNVEV (reference sequence). In DNA form, the CDR3 reads TGTGCCAGCAGTTTTCGGGGGACAGGGTCCTACGAGCAGTACTTC. It encodes CASSFRGTGSYEQYF.

This clone was seen only once. V usage is TRBV5-6 and J usage is TRBJ1-1; D unresolved. Germline CDR1 and CDR2: SGHDT and YYEEEE. Trimming stripped 0 bases from V and 1 base from J, with 4 bases between. The CDR3 covers 13 residues. CDR3 coding DNA: TGTGCCAGCAGCTTGGGAGAGAACACTGAAGCTTTCTTT. This sequence encodes CASSLGENTEAFF. The whole variable domain, remainder taken from reference TRBV5-6 and TRBJ1-1, is DAGVTQSPTHLIKTRGQQVTLRCSPKSGHDTVSWYQQALGQGPQFIFQYYEEEERQRGNFPDRFSGHQFPNYSSELNVNALLLGDSALYLCASSLGENTEAFFGQGTRLTVV.

The chain couples TRBV30 to TRBJ2-2, with TRBD2 as a possible D gene (5 bases). V lost 1 base to trimming and J lost 5 bases, with 11 bases between them. CDR1 is GTSNPN and CDR2 is SVGIG in the germline V gene (reference sequence). CDR3 size: 14 residues. DNA of the CDR3: TGTGCCTGGAGTGAGGATGGCGGGACCGGGGAGCTGTTTTTT. Its translation is CAWSEDGGTGELFF.

With respect to this clone: Germline is not matched at one junction end, which may reflect a read error. The chain links TRBV20-1 to TRBJ2-1; TRBD2 might be the D (5 bases). The CDR3 is 9 amino acids. Germline-derived CDR1 and CDR2 are DFQATT and SNEGSKA (reference sequence). Here the CDR3 DNA reads TGCAGTGCGCGTAGCGACAACGTCTTC. Translating it yields CSARSDNVF.